Described below is a single TCR beta chain sequence and its context. What it binds is not known. A junction boundary mismatches the germline segment, possibly from a read error. The template was RNA from unsorted bulk tissue. TCRbeta libraries were built with three rounds of nested PCR, modified from ARM-PCR. A single record per CDR3 protein comes from TCRdb applying MiXCR to the multiplex PCR reads. The data show 200,000 to 250,000 distinct CDR3 sequences, 71% seen once. The germline V gene encodes CDR1 DFQATT and CDR2 SNEGSKA (reference sequence). This CDR3 has 15 residues. This sample is part of a study of tumor and adjacent non-tumor tissue in lung cancer. Study summary: Patients comprised 12 adenocarcinoma, a couple of squamous cell carcinoma and 1 small cell lung cancer. Stage I to III disease affected 9 to 10 men and about 5 women aged about 31 to 85. Samples averaged around 4.2 million productive TCRbeta reads each. Broader study findings: Tumor repertoires had a smaller top 100 clone share than normal lung.

The source material was lung tumor tissue. The chain links TRBV20-1 to TRBJ2-4; 8 bases align to TRBD2. The TCR originated in a man in his 60s with non-small cell lung cancer. CDR3 residues: CNARDFTSGENIQYF. The CDR3 DNA reads TGCAATGCTAGAGACTTCACTAGCGGAGAAAACATTCAGTACTTC.